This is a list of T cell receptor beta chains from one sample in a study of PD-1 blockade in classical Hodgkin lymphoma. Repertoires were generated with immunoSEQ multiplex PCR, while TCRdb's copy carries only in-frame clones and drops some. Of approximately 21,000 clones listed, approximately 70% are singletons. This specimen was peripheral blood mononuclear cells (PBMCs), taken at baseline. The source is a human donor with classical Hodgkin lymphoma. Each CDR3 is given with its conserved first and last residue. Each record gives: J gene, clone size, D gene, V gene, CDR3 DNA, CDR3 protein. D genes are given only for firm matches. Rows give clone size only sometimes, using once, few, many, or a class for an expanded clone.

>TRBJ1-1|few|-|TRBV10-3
TGTGCCATCAGCCACAGCGTTTCAAACACTGAAGCTTTCTTT
CAISHSVSNTEAFF
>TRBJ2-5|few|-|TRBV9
TGTGCCAGCAGCTCGTGGACTACCACCGGGGAGACCCAGTACTTC
CASSSWTTTGETQYF
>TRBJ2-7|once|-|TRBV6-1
TGTGCCAGCAGTGAAGTTCCAGGTATTCCCGGGGAGCAGTACTTC
CASSEVPGIPGEQYF
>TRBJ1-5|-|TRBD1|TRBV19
TGTGCCAGTAGTCTTGGGACAGAACTACAGCCCCAGCATTTT
CASSLGTELQPQHF
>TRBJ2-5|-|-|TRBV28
TGTGCCAGCCTTAGCCGGGGGGCCGGGTGGAAGACCCAGTACTTC
CASLSRGAGWKTQYF
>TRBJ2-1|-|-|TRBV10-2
TGCGCCAGCAGTGAGCGGAATGAGCAGTTCTTC
CASSERNEQFF
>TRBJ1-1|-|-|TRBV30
TGTGCCTGGAGCGGGGCGGGGAACACTGAAGCTTTCTTT
CAWSGAGNTEAFF
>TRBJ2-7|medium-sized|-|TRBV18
TGTGCCAGCTCACCAATGTCTGGGTCCGAGCAGTACTTC
CASSPMSGSEQYF
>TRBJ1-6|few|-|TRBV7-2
TGTGCCAGCAGCTTAGATACAAGGGTAGGAAGCTCCTATAATTCACCCCTCCACTTT
CASSLDTRVGSSYNSPLHF
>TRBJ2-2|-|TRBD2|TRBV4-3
TGCGCCAGCAGCCCACTAGCGGGGGGGTGGACCGGGGAGCTGTTTTTT
CASSPLAGGWTGELFF
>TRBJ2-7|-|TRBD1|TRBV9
TGTGCCAGCAGTGAGGGACAGGACTACGAGCAGTACTTC
CASSEGQDYEQYF
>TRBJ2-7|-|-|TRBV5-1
TGCGCCAGCAGCTTGGCCGGCCTCTTGGAGCAGTACTTC
CASSLAGLLEQYF
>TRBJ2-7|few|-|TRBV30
TGTGCCTGGAGTGTGGAACAGGGGAGGTTCCACGAGCAGTACTTC
CAWSVEQGRFHEQYF
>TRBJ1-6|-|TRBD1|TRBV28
TGTGCCAGCAGCTATCACGGGGGACAGGGGAATTCACCCCTCCACTTT
CASSYHGGQGNSPLHF
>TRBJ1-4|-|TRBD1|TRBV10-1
TGCGCCAGCAGTTACGTGGCAGGGGGCGGAGGAGGGAAAGAAAAACTGTTTTTT
CASSYVAGGGGGKEKLFF
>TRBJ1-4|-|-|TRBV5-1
TGCGCCAGCAGCTGGAACGGAGGGGGTTCTAATGAAAAACTGTTTTTT
CASSWNGGGSNEKLFF
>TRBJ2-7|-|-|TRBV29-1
TGCAGCGTTAAGGGGTCCGACACGGCTACATACGAGCAGTACTTC
CSVKGSDTATYEQYF
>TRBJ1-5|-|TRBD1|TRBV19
TGTGCCAGTAGTATGGGGGACAGTGGGGATCAGCCCCAGCATTTT
CASSMGDSGDQPQHF
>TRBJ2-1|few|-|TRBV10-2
TGCGCCAGTTCCTGGACGGAGAGCTCCTACAATGAGCAGTTCTTC
CASSWTESSYNEQFF
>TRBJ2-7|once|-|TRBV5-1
TGCGCCAGCAGCCGACAGGTCGACCCCTACGAGCAGTACTTC
CASSRQVDPYEQYF
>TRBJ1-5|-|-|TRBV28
TGTGCCAGCAGTTTCTCAGCCGTCTTCCCGCCCCAGCATTTT
CASSFSAVFPPQHF
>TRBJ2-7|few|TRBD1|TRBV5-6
TGTGCCAGCAGCTTGTGGGGGGACAGGGACCCCTACGAGCAGTACTTC
CASSLWGDRDPYEQYF
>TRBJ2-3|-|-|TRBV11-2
TGTGCCAGCAGCTTGGAGAGCACAGATACGCAGTATTTT
CASSLESTDTQYF
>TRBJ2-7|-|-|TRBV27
TGTGCCAGCAGTCCCCGGAGAGCGGGTTTTACCTACGAGCAGTACTTC
CASSPRRAGFTYEQYF
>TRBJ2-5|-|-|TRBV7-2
TGTGCCAGCAGCCACGGAGGAGGGGACCAAGAGACCCAGTACTTC
CASSHGGGDQETQYF
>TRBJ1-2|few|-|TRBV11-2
TGTGCCAGCGCCTACGTGGGGTATGGCTACACCTTC
CASAYVGYGYTF
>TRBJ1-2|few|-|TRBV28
TGTGCCAGCAGTTTCTCCAGGACGAACTATGGCTACACCTTC
CASSFSRTNYGYTF
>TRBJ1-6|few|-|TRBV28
TGTGCCAGCAGTTTCAAGTCGGCACCCCTCCACTTT
CASSFKSAPLHF
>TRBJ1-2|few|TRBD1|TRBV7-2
TGTGCCAGCAGCTTAAATTGGTTGGGTGGGACAGGTGGTGGCTACACCTTC
CASSLNWLGGTGGGYTF